Sequencing of this T cell receptor beta chain was carried out in a study of T cells after yellow fever vaccination. On the study more broadly: In the case of low-cell-number fractions, SMART-Seq v4 Ultra Low Input was used for preparation. Study-wide results and caveats: Overall, a small share of clonotypes was seen in both CD4 and CD8 compartments. The secondary response showed a weaker magnitude and a faster peak, day 5 versus 15.

Per the germline V gene, CDR1 is LGHNA and CDR2 is YSLEER. The CDR3 runs 16 residues. V lost 4 bases to trimming and J lost 1 base; unmatched junction nucleotides: 6. Synthesis of TCR cDNA relied on 5'RACE template switching, which attached a universal primer site and UMIs. TCRdb itself ran the 5' RACE reads through MiXCR, one entry per CDR3 protein. Of just under 600,000 distinct CDR3 sequences listed, approximately 13% are singletons. The count of this clonotype is one. As yet, its antigen is unknown. This TCR was recovered from a man aged 25-40 years who received the YFV17D yellow fever vaccine. The rearrangement joins TRBV4-3 to TRBJ2-3, with 9 bases matching TRBD2. The sample consisted of PBMCs, taken on the day of the yellow fever booster vaccination. Written as DNA, the CDR3 is TGCGCCAGCAGCCTTGGGACTAGCCGGGGCACAGATACGCAGTATTTT. Encoded protein: CASSLGTSRGTDTQYF.